This T cell receptor beta chain came from a study of blood T cell repertoires in COVID-19 (TCRdb year 2020). About the full investigation: Samples from collaborators originated in the United States, Italy and Spain and spanned both the acute and convalescent phases of COVID-19. The material from the prospective study consisted of cDNA or gDNA derived from T cells, B-cell-depleted T cells, or PBMCs. Deeply sampled blood TCRbeta repertoires from subjects exposed to, actively infected with, or recovered from COVID-19 were included in the dataset. A freely available public database, intended as a resource for researchers studying the immune response to SARS-CoV-2, is where the repertoires were released. Samples were obtained from the ongoing ImmuneRACE study (first 160 participants) and from about 1,300 subjects provided by 6 global collaborators. A de-identified subject ID, COVID-19 status, age in years and sex were almost always included in the sample metadata. Where HLA class I and class II types were available, the types were taken from metadata supplied by the sample provider, not from assay-based typing. Paper-wide results and their limitations: The amount of clinical and demographic metadata varied by source and participant and was provided uncurated.

The immunoSEQ Assay, a bias-controlled multiplex PCR, was used to amplify TCRbeta CDR3 regions from genomic DNA. The source study handled its data this way. The number of nucleated cells in each sample was estimated from the amplification of reference gene primers within the assay. Sequence reads were collapsed and filtered to measure the absolute abundance of every unique TCRbeta CDR3 rearrangement. For each sample, productive Simpson clonality was calculated by taking the square root of Simpson's diversity index across productive rearrangements. The source is immuneACCESS, and TCRdb retained only in-frame sequences with V and J called. Part of the clones is not carried over; for the studies checked, unresolved V genes explain less than half of this, and the remainder is unexplained. The V and J calls and clone size are taken from that table; D and trimming were inferred from the DNA. For this sample there are 150,000 to 200,000 clones; approximately 90% appear just once. The leading ten clones occupy around 13% of the sample.

A remark on this clone: Its antigen target is currently unknown. It has no much larger one-base neighbor in the sample; base qualities were not kept.

In Seattle, one collaborating source enrolled patients while the infection was active and tracked those patients longitudinally over the course of disease. Collaborating institutions collected whole blood in K2EDTA tubes following their own protocols. For TCRbeta analysis, collaborator samples were shipped as frozen whole blood, as isolated PBMCs, or as DNA extracted from either sample type. Including cysteine and phenylalanine, the CDR3 has 15 amino acids. Only the CDR3 part of the read is kept: 45 bases, read in frame from the first base. The CDR1 and CDR2 encoded by the germline V gene are LGHNA and YNFKEQ. Unmatched junction bases come to 3, with V trimmed by 1 base and J by 4 bases.

The sequence came from a woman in her seventies with COVID-19, enrolled during active disease. Sequencing was performed on peripheral blood. The V and J segments used are TRBV4-2 and TRBJ1-4, with 7 junctional bases fitting TRBD1. The nucleotides are TGTGCCAGCAGCCAAGGACAGGGTAATAATGAAAAACTGTTTTTT. Its protein is CASSQGQGNNEKLFF.